This T cell receptor (beta chain) appears in the sequencing data of a study of spatial heterogeneity in lung cancer. The study's findings and limits: Tumor mutation count correlated with how many alpha and beta TCRs expanded intratumorally. Of tumor T cells, an estimated coverage of approximately 7.2% was reached for alpha chains and roughly 13% for beta chains.

Indicated time point: sample taken at primary tumor resection. Samples were donated by 72 untreated early-stage non-small cell lung cancer patients. The CDR3 extends over 15 amino acids. Germline-derived CDR1 and CDR2 are DFQATT and SNEGSKA (reference sequence). Notes on this clonotype: Its matching antigen is unknown. The germline gene is not matched at one end of the junction; a read error may be the cause.

TCRdb passed the 5' RACE reads through MiXCR, listing each CDR3 protein once. Among 1,400 to 1,500 distinct CDR3 sequences listed, roughly 13% were seen once. The chain uses TRBV20-1 and TRBJ2-7, with TRBD2 matching over 7 bases. This sequence originates from a female donor with early-stage non-small cell lung cancer. The sequencing here drew on lung tumor tissue, taken at surgery. Here the CDR3 reads CSAREVAGLPYEQYF. CDR3 coding DNA: TGCAGTGCGAGAGAGGTAGCGGGCCTTCCCTACGAGCAGTACTTC.